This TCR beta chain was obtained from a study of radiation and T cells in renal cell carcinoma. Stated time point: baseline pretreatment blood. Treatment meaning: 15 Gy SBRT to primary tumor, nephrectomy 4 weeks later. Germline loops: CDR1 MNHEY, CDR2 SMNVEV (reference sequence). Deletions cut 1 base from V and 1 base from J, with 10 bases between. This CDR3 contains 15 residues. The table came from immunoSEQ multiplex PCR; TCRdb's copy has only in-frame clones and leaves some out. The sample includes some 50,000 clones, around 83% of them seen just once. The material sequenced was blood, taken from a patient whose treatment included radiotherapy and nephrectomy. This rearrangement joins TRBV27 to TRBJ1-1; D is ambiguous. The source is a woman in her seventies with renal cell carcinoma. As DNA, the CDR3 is TGTGCCAGCAGTTTATTCAAACGGGGGAACACTGAAGCTTTCTTT. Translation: CASSLFKRGNTEAFF.